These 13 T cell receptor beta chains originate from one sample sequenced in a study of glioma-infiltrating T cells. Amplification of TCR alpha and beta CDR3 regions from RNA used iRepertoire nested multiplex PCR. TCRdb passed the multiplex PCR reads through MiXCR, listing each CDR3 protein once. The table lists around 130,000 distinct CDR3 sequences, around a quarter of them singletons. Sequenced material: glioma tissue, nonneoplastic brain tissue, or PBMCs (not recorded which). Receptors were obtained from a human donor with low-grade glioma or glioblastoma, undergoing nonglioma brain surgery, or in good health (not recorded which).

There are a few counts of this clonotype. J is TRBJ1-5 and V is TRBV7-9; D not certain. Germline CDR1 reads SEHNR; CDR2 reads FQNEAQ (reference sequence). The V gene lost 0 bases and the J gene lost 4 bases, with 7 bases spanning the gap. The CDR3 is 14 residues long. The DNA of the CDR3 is TGTGCCAGCAGCTTAGCTGGTCTGAATCAGCCCCAGCATTTT. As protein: CASSLAGLNQPQHF.

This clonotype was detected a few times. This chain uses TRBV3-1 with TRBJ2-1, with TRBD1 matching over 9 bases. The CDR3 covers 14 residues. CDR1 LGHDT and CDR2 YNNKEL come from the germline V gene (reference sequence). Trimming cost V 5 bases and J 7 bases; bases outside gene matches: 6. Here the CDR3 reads CASSAGQGSNEQFF. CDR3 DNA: TGTGCCAGCAGCGCAGGACAGGGGTCGAATGAGCAGTTCTTC.

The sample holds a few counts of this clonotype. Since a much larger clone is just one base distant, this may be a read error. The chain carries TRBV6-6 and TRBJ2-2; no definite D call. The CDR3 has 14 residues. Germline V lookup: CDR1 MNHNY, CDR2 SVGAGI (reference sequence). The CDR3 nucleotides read TGTGCCAGCAGCTGGGGTGCGAACAACGGGGAGCTGTTTTTT. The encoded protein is CASSWGANNGELFF.

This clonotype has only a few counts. The CDR3 loop reads CASSHENRGQGIGGPKGTEAFF. In nucleotides, the CDR3 is TGTGCCAGCAGCCACGAGAATAGGGGACAGGGAATCGGAGGGCCTAAAGGAACTGAAGCTTTCTTT. This rearrangement joins TRBV14 to TRBJ1-1; 9 bases fit TRBD1. The germline V gene has CDR1 SGHDN and CDR2 FVKESK. Losses at the gene ends were 3 bases for V and 5 bases for J; bases not matched to a gene: 28. The CDR3 contains 22 residues.

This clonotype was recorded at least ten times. The CDR3 spells CASSYQGRRQETQYF. The CDR3 DNA reads as TGTGCCAGCAGTTACCAAGGACGGCGACAAGAGACCCAGTACTTC. The chain has TRBV6-6 and TRBJ2-5; D uncertain. The CDR3 has 15 amino acids. The V end lost 2 bases, the J end lost 2 bases, and 12 bases lay between the germline ends. CDR1 and CDR2 from the germline V gene are MNHNY and SVGAGI (reference sequence).

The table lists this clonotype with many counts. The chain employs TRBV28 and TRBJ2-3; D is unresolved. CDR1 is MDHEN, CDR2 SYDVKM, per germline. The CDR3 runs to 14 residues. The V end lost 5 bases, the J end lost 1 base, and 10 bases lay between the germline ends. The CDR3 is CASSGSSGTDTQYF. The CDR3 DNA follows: TGTGCCAGCAGTGGTTCCTCTGGCACAGATACGCAGTATTTT.

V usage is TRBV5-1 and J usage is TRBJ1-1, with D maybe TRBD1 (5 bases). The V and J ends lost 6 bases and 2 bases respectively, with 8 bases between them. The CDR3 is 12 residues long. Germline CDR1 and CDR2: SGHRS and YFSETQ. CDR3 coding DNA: TGCGCCAGCAAGACAGCAAACACTGAAGCTTTCTTT. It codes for CASKTANTEAFF.

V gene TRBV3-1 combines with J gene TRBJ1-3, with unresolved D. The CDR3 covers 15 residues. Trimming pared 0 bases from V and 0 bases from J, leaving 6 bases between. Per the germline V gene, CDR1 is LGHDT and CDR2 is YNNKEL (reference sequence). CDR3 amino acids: CASSQEGFSGNTIYF. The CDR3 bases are TGTGCCAGCAGCCAAGAAGGCTTCTCTGGAAACACCATATATTTT.

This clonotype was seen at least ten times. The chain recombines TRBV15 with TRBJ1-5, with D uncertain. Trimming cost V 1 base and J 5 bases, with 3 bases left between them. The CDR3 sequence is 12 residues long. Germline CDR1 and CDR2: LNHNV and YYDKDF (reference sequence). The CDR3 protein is CATSRVDQPQHF. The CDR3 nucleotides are TGTGCCACCAGCAGAGTGGATCAGCCCCAGCATTTT.

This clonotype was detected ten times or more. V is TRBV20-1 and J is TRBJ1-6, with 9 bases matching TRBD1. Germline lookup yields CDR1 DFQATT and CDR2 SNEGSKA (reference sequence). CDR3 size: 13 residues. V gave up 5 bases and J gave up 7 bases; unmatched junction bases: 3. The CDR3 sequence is CSALGTGNSPLHF. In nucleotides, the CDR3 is TGCAGTGCTCTCGGGACAGGGAATTCACCCCTCCACTTT.

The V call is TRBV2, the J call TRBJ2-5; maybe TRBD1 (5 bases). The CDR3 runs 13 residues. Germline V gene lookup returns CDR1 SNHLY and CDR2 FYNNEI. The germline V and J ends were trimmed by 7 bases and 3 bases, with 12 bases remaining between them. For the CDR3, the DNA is TGTGCCAGCAATCAATTCAGGGAAGAGACCCAGTACTTC. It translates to CASNQFREETQYF.

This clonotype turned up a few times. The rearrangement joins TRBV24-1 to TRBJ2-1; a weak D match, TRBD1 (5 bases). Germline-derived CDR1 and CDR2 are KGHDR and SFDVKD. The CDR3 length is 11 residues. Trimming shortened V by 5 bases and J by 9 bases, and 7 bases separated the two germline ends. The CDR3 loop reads CATSVRGEQFF. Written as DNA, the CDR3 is TGTGCCACCAGTGTAAGGGGTGAGCAGTTCTTC.

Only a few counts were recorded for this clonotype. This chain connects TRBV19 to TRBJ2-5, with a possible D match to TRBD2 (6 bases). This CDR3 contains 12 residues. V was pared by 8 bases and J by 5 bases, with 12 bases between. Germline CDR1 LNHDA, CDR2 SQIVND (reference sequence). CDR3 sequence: CASRGGPETQYF. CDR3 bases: TGTGCCAGTCGAGGAGGGCCGGAGACCCAGTACTTC.